Shown below are 24 T cell receptor beta chains from a single sample sequenced in a study of blood T cell repertoires in COVID-19. Libraries were prepared by immunoSEQ multiplex PCR; TCRdb keeps only in-frame clonotypes and omits some of them. Altogether some 250,000 clones are present, approximately 86% being singletons, with the ten largest covering 3% to 3.5%. Sequenced input: peripheral blood. These receptors all stem from a woman younger than 45 who had recovered from COVID-19.

The V and J genes are TRBV20-1 and TRBJ1-2; D ambiguous. The CDR3 totals 9 residues. V was pared by 5 bases and J by 5 bases, with 3 bases between. Germline V gene sequence: CDR1 DFQATT, CDR2 SNEGSKA (reference sequence). The CDR3 spells CSAQYGYTF. Written as DNA, the CDR3 is TGCAGTGCTCAATATGGCTACACCTTC.

The chain is built from TRBV6-6 and TRBJ1-2; unclear D gene. V was cut by 8 bases and J by 6 bases, with 19 bases left in between. The CDR3 is made up of 14 amino acids. The germline V gene encodes CDR1 MNHNY and CDR2 SVGAGI (reference sequence). The CDR3 reads CASLIGGRIHGYTF. In nucleotides, the CDR3 is TGTGCCAGCCTAATCGGAGGCAGGATCCATGGCTACACCTTC.

The V gene is TRBV9, the J gene TRBJ2-1; weak D call: TRBD1 (6 bases). This CDR3 spans 16 amino acids. Trimming took off 0 bases at V and 5 bases at J, with 15 bases between the two ends. CDR1 is SGDLS, CDR2 YYNGEE, per germline. CDR3: CASSVEGEPQNNEQFF. CDR3 sequence (DNA): TGTGCCAGCAGCGTAGAGGGGGAACCGCAAAACAATGAGCAGTTCTTC.

The chain has TRBV5-1 and TRBJ2-1; D unresolved. V lost 3 bases to trimming and J lost 4 bases, with 8 bases between them. The germline CDR1 and CDR2 sequences are SGHRS and YFSETQ. This CDR3 comprises 13 residues. The CDR3 region is CASSSHDYNEQFF. The CDR3 region has the DNA TGCGCCAGCAGCTCACATGATTACAATGAGCAGTTCTTC.

The chain is built from TRBV30 and TRBJ2-1; 15 bases agree with TRBD2. Germline CDR1 is GTSNPN and CDR2 is SVGIG (reference sequence). The CDR3 sequence is 16 residues long. The J segment lost 4 bases and the V segment lost 4 bases, leaving 5 bases of the junction unmatched. CDR3 sequence (DNA): TGTGCCTGGACCCGGACTAGCGGGGGGGCTTACAATGAGCAGTTCTTC. Its protein is CAWTRTSGGAYNEQFF.

The count of this clone is one. Here the CDR3 reads CASSPALGQYNQPQHF. CDR3 DNA sequence: TGTGCCAGCAGTCCCGCCTTGGGACAGTACAATCAGCCCCAGCATTTT. The gene calls are TRBV27 and TRBJ1-5; 7 bases match TRBD1. Trimming at V came to 5 bases and at J to 3 bases, leaving 10 bases not matched to a gene. Germline V gene lookup returns CDR1 MNHEY and CDR2 SMNVEV (reference sequence). The CDR3 has 16 residues.

The genes are TRBV9 and TRBJ1-1; TRBD1 aligns across 9 bases. The J segment lost 5 bases and the V segment lost 6 bases, leaving 8 bases of the junction unmatched. CDR1 is SGDLS and CDR2 is YYNGEE in the germline V gene. The CDR3 is 14 amino acids. The CDR3 nucleotides read TGTGCCAGCACAGTAGGGACAGGGAAAACTGAAGCTTTCTTT. This encodes CASTVGTGKTEAFF.

The chain combines TRBV3-1 (or the pseudogene TRBV3-2) with TRBJ2-3, with 10 bases aligning to TRBD2. The V gene end was trimmed by 3 bases and the J gene end by 6 bases; junction bases not matched to a gene: 12. Germline values: CDR1 LGHDT, CDR2 YNNKEL (reference sequence). The CDR3 is made up of 17 amino acids. The CDR3, as DNA: TGTGCCAGCAGCCAGGGATCACCGGGACTAGCGACCGATACGCAGTATTTT. Its protein is CASSQGSPGLATDTQYF.

The chain combines TRBV27 with TRBJ2-3; 10 bases map to TRBD2. This CDR3 is built from 15 residues. The junction had 4 bases not matched to a gene; V was cut back by 3 bases and J by 4 bases. Germline V gene lookup returns CDR1 MNHEY and CDR2 SMNVEV (reference sequence). This chain's CDR3 is CASSFASGGSDTQYF. The CDR3 bases are TGTGCCAGCAGTTTCGCTAGCGGGGGATCAGATACGCAGTATTTT.

The chain is built from TRBV5-4 and TRBJ1-2; a weak D match, TRBD1 (5 bases). This CDR3 is built from 12 residues. Looked up from germline, CDR1 is SGHNT and CDR2 is YYREEE (reference sequence). V was trimmed by 1 base and J by 8 bases, leaving 9 bases between them. As DNA, the CDR3 is TGTGCCAGCAGCTTGAACGACAGAGGCTACACCTTC. Translation gives CASSLNDRGYTF.

This chain uses TRBV7-2 with TRBJ2-6; D possibly corresponds to TRBD1 (6 bases). There are 16 residues in the CDR3. V shed 5 bases and J shed 2 bases, with 13 bases lying between them. Per the germline V gene, CDR1 is SGHTA and CDR2 is FQGNSA. CDR3 in DNA: TGTGCCAGCAGCCACCGAACAGGGCCTGGGGCCAACGTCCTGACTTTC. Amino acid sequence: CASSHRTGPGANVLTF.

This clone has more than one count but fewer than ten. The rearrangement joins TRBV7-2 to TRBJ2-1; D is perhaps TRBD1 (6 bases). Trimming removed 5 bases at V and 7 bases at J, with 12 bases between. Germline V CDR1 and CDR2: SGHTA, FQGNSA. The CDR3 length is 13 residues. In DNA form, the CDR3 reads TGTGCCAGCAGCAAACAGACAGGTAATGAGCAGTTCTTC. Amino acid sequence: CASSKQTGNEQFF. Together with reference TRBV7-2 and TRBJ2-1, the CDR3 gives the full variable domain: GAGVSQSPSNKVTEKGKDVELRCDPISGHTALYWYRQSLGQGLEFLIYFQGNSAPDKSGLPSDRFSAERTGGSVSTLTIQRTQQEDSAVYLCASSKQTGNEQFFGPGTRLTVL.

V gene TRBV19 combines with J gene TRBJ2-7, with D perhaps matching TRBD1 (6 bases). This CDR3 is built from 12 residues. Looked up from germline, CDR1 is LNHDA and CDR2 is SQIVND (reference sequence). V lost 5 bases, J lost 2 bases, and 7 bases lay in between. CDR3 amino acids: CASSDRTYEQYF. In DNA form, the CDR3 reads TGTGCCAGTAGTGACAGGACCTACGAGCAGTACTTC. Looking up the rest from reference TRBV19 and TRBJ2-7 gives the full variable domain: DGGITQSPKYLFRKEGQNVTLSCEQNLNHDAMYWYRQDPGQGLRLIYYSQIVNDFQKGDIAEGYSVSREKKESFPLTVTSAQKNPTAFYLCASSDRTYEQYFGPGTRLTVT.

The CDR3 sequence is CSNTAGETQYF. CDR3 DNA: TGCAGCAACACGGCGGGAGAGACCCAGTACTTC. The chain uses TRBV20-1 and TRBJ2-5; D might be TRBD2 (5 bases). Germline V gives CDR1 DFQATT, CDR2 SNEGSKA (reference sequence). The CDR3 has 11 amino acids.

The chain has TRBV3-1 (or the pseudogene TRBV3-2) and TRBJ1-2, with D maybe TRBD1 (5 bases). The length of the CDR3 is 17 residues. CDR1 and CDR2 (germline): LGHDT, YNNKEL (reference sequence). The ends were cut back, 5 bases at V and 1 base at J, with 20 bases in the middle. This CDR3 reads CASSTRTLPPFNYGYTF. CDR3 DNA sequence: TGTGCCAGCAGCACACGGACACTACCCCCCTTTAACTATGGCTACACCTTC.

The chain carries TRBV9 and TRBJ2-2, with D perhaps matching TRBD1 (6 bases). CDR1 and CDR2 (germline): SGDLS, YYNGEE. Trimming stripped 0 bases from V and 7 bases from J, with 10 bases between. This CDR3 has 14 residues. The CDR3 loop reads CASSVVSGDGELFF. CDR3 nucleotides: TGTGCCAGCAGCGTAGTGTCAGGGGACGGGGAGCTGTTTTTT.

This clone was recorded once. V and J are TRBV10-1 and TRBJ2-1, with TRBD1 identical over 11 bases. The germline V gene encodes CDR1 WNHNN and CDR2 SYGVQD (reference sequence). The CDR3 extends over 15 amino acids. V shed 2 bases and J 8 bases; nucleotides not matched to a gene: 5. CDR3 nucleotides: TGCGCCAGCAGTGAGCTAGGACAGGGGGCCGATGAGCAGTTCTTC. Translated: CASSELGQGADEQFF.

This sequence joins TRBV7-9 and TRBJ1-2; TRBD1 agrees at 7 bases. V shed 2 bases, J shed 10 bases, and the junction held 4 bases outside the gene matches. CDR3 length: 12 amino acids. The germline V gene has CDR1 SEHNR and CDR2 FQNEAQ (reference sequence). CDR3 nucleotide sequence: TGTGCCAGCAGCTTATCTGACAGGGTCTACACCTTC. Translating gives CASSLSDRVYTF.

This clone is a singleton in its sample. The rearrangement joins TRBV11-2 to TRBJ2-7; 12 nucleotides match TRBD1. CDR3 size: 15 residues. Germline values: CDR1 SGHAT, CDR2 FQNNGV. The ends lost 4 bases at V and 5 bases at J; junction bases unmatched: 6. As DNA, the CDR3 is TGTGCCAGCAGCTCTGGGACAGGGGGCTTCGACGAGCAGTACTTC. Its protein is CASSSGTGGFDEQYF.

The chain couples TRBV6-5 to TRBJ1-4; D gene ambiguous. V lost 8 bases, J lost 12 bases, and 16 bases lay in between. Per the germline V gene, CDR1 is MNHEY and CDR2 is SVGAGI. The length of the CDR3 is 12 residues. This CDR3 is CASSPMGRQLFF. CDR3 DNA sequence: TGTGCCAGCTCCCCCATGGGGAGACAACTGTTTTTT.

This chain connects TRBV5-1 to TRBJ1-1; a possible D gene is TRBD1 (5 bases). This CDR3 contains 14 residues. Per germline, CDR1 SGHRS and CDR2 YFSETQ. Trimming pared 1 base from V and 2 bases from J, leaving 9 bases between. The CDR3 bases are TGCGCCAGCAGCTTGTGGGGGGAAAACACTGAAGCTTTCTTT. Residues: CASSLWGENTEAFF.

The chain recombines TRBV9 with TRBJ1-4; tentatively, D is TRBD1 (5 bases). Trimming took off 7 bases at V and 0 bases at J, with 16 bases between the two ends. Germline V gene sequence: CDR1 SGDLS, CDR2 YYNGEE. CDR3 length: 16 residues. The CDR3 here is CASARQDIATNEKLFF. Here the CDR3 DNA reads TGTGCCAGCGCCCGTCAGGACATAGCAACTAATGAAAAACTGTTTTTT.

This clone was observed once. The chain joins TRBV3-1 (or the pseudogene TRBV3-2) to TRBJ2-7; tentatively, D is TRBD2 (5 bases). The CDR3 has 17 amino acids. Germline V gene sequence: CDR1 LGHDT, CDR2 YNNKEL (reference sequence). Deletions cut 1 base from V and 3 bases from J, with 19 bases between. CDR3 DNA: TGTGCCAGCAGCCAAGGACTACGGACCTTCCCTATCTACGAGCAGTACTTC. It specifies CASSQGLRTFPIYEQYF.

The chain recombines TRBV3-1 (or the pseudogene TRBV3-2) with TRBJ2-7; TRBD2 aligns across 15 bases. V shed 4 bases, J shed 2 bases, and the junction held 3 bases outside the gene matches. Germline assignment: CDR1 LGHDT and CDR2 YNNKEL (reference sequence). CDR3 length: 16 residues. CDR3 bases: TGTGCCAGCAGCCCAGGACTAGCGGGGGGGGCCTACGAGCAGTACTTC. Protein: CASSPGLAGGAYEQYF.